Each of the 13 T cell receptor beta chains below was sequenced from the same sample in a study of T cell repertoires in cytomegalovirus infection. TCRdb called the reads again in MiXCR, with one record for every CDR3 protein. The table includes about 360,000 distinct CDR3 sequences, 18% detected once. The source material was PBMCs. The receptors derive from a human donor in good health (CMV status not recorded). Some clones in this sample may be carry-over from other donors' samples.

Written as DNA, the CDR3 is TGCAGTGCTCCTGGGACAGGGGGCCTGTACGAGCAGTACTTC. Translating gives CSAPGTGGLYEQYF. The rearrangement links TRBV20-1 to TRBJ2-7; 12 bases are shared with TRBD1. The germline gives CDR1 DFQATT, CDR2 SNEGSKA (reference sequence). Germline trimming cut 5 bases from V and 4 bases from J; bases unmatched to any gene: 6. The CDR3 has 14 residues.

This clonotype occurred many times. The V call is TRBV6-1, the J call TRBJ1-4; the D gene is possibly TRBD1 (5 bases). Per germline, CDR1 MNHNS and CDR2 SASEGT. V was trimmed by 4 bases and J by 1 base, leaving 7 bases between them. CDR3 length: 14 amino acids. The CDR3 DNA is TGTGCCAGCAGTGGACAGCGAACTAATGAAAAACTGTTTTTT. Translated, it gives CASSGQRTNEKLFF.

The CDR3 loop reads CASNENPSYNEQFF. CDR3 in DNA: TGTGCCAGCAACGAGAACCCTTCCTACAATGAGCAGTTCTTC. The chain combines TRBV28 with TRBJ2-1, with D unresolved. Germline CDR1 MDHEN, CDR2 SYDVKM. This CDR3 is built from 14 residues. V lost 7 bases, J lost 1 base, and 11 bases lay in between.

This clonotype was counted only a few times. This chain connects TRBV15 to TRBJ2-5, with D unclear. CDR1 is LNHNV, CDR2 YYDKDF, per germline (reference sequence). The V end was cut by 3 bases, the J end by 4 bases, with 12 bases between. This CDR3 comprises 14 residues. DNA for the CDR3: TGTGCCACCAGCAGTAGGGCTGGCTCAGAGACCCAGTACTTC. It encodes CATSSRAGSETQYF.

This clonotype was counted only a few times. The chain combines TRBV29-1 with TRBJ2-1; D is uncertain. The CDR3 totals 13 residues. Germline CDR1 reads SQVTM; CDR2 reads ANQGSEA. Trimming left V 8 bases short and J 6 bases short, with 17 bases between. CDR3: CSLRPVDRNEQFF. The CDR3 nucleotides are TGCAGCCTACGACCGGTCGACCGCAATGAGCAGTTCTTC.

This clonotype was detected a few times. V is TRBV28 and J is TRBJ2-1; maybe TRBD1 (6 bases). In germline, CDR1 is MDHEN, CDR2 SYDVKM. The CDR3 length is 12 residues. V was shortened by 8 bases and J by 7 bases, with 12 bases between the two germline ends. The CDR3 region is CASGGLGNEQFF. CDR3 nucleotide sequence: TGTGCCAGCGGGGGCCTAGGGAATGAGCAGTTCTTC.

In this sample, this clonotype turned up many times. This chain joins TRBV7-6 and TRBJ2-1, with TRBD2 matching over 8 bases. The V gene end was trimmed by 4 bases and the J gene end by 0 bases; junction bases not matched to a gene: 8. Germline loops: CDR1 SGHVS, CDR2 FNYEAQ. The CDR3 runs 17 residues. The DNA for the CDR3 is TGTGCCAGCAGCTCAACATCACTAGCGGCCTCCTACAATGAGCAGTTCTTC. Residues: CASSSTSLAASYNEQFF.

This clonotype was counted between two and nine times. V and J are TRBV28 and TRBJ2-5; possibly TRBD2 for D (6 bases). The germline V and J ends were trimmed by 6 bases and 5 bases, with 19 bases remaining between them. The CDR3 runs to 15 residues. Germline loops: CDR1 MDHEN, CDR2 SYDVKM. CDR3 DNA sequence: TGTGCCAGCAGAACTCACGGGGGACGTTTGGAGACCCAGTACTTC. This gives the protein CASRTHGGRLETQYF.

This chain uses TRBV19 with TRBJ2-1, with 14 bases aligning to TRBD2. The germline gives CDR1 LNHDA, CDR2 SQIVND (reference sequence). This CDR3 has 18 amino acids. Trimming cost V 0 bases and J 6 bases; bases outside gene matches: 7. CDR3 in DNA: TGTGCCAGTAGTATAGATTTGGGACTAGCGGGAGTTGGCAATGAGCAGTTCTTC. This codes for CASSIDLGLAGVGNEQFF.

The rearrangement joins TRBV20-1 to TRBJ2-3; maybe TRBD2 (6 bases). Germline CDR1 is DFQATT and CDR2 is SNEGSKA (reference sequence). Deletions cut 3 bases from V and 1 base from J, with 14 bases between. The CDR3 length is 15 residues. Here the CDR3 reads CSARDWGVGTDTQYF. CDR3 sequence (DNA): TGCAGTGCTAGGGATTGGGGGGTGGGCACAGATACGCAGTATTTT.

This clonotype was seen repeatedly, ten times or more. The CDR3 is CASSLANSRDANNEQFF. In DNA, the CDR3 is TGTGCCAGCAGCTTAGCGAACTCTAGAGACGCTAACAATGAGCAGTTCTTC. The V gene is TRBV7-8, the J gene TRBJ2-1; no reliable D call. The CDR3 totals 17 residues. Germline V gene lookup returns CDR1 SGHVS and CDR2 FQNEAQ. The V gene lost 0 bases and the J gene lost 5 bases, with 17 bases spanning the gap. The full variable domain, completed using reference TRBV7-8 and TRBJ2-1, is GAGVSQSPRYKVAKRGQDVALRCDPISGHVSLFWYQQALGQGPEFLTYFQNEAQLDKSGLPSDRFFAERPEGSVSTLKIQRTQQEDSAVYLCASSLANSRDANNEQFFGPGTRLTVL.

This chain joins TRBV14 and TRBJ2-7, with 13 positions matching TRBD2. J was trimmed by 5 bases and V by 0 bases; bases with no gene match: 7. CDR3 length: 17 residues. Germline CDR1 SGHDN, CDR2 FVKESK. In DNA form, the CDR3 reads TGTGCCAGCAGCCAAGATGTGACTAGCGGGAGGTACGACGAGCAGTACTTC. This sequence encodes CASSQDVTSGRYDEQYF.

This clonotype has a handful of counts. This chain connects TRBV7-9 to TRBJ1-2, with 7 bases aligning to TRBD1. The V gene's germline CDR1 is SEHNR and CDR2 FQNEAQ (reference sequence). Trimming cost V 4 bases and J 4 bases; bases outside gene matches: 6. CDR3 size: 14 residues. The CDR3 DNA sequence: TGTGCCAGCAGCTCGACAGGGTTGATCTATGGCTACACCTTC. It specifies CASSSTGLIYGYTF.